This entry lists 12 T cell receptor beta chains sequenced from one sample in a study of cytomegalovirus exposure and HLA in healthy donors. The study ran its PCR with 60 Vbeta and 13 Jbeta primers. Method: immunoSEQ multiplex PCR; TCRdb's copy keeps in-frame clones and lacks some. The repertoire includes about 160,000 clones, about 72% of them detected once, and around 3.5% sits in the top ten. The sample comprised PBMCs. These TCRs come from a man aged 25-45 years in good health and CMV-seropositive.

Points on this clone: Additional DNA sequences in this sample encode the identical CDR3. CDR3 loop: CSVETGMNTEAFF. Here the CDR3 DNA reads TGCAGCGTTGAGACAGGGATGAACACTGAAGCTTTCTTT. The chain joins TRBV29-1 to TRBJ1-1; 7 bases map to TRBD1. Germline CDR1 SQVTM, CDR2 ANQGSEA. The V segment lost 3 bases and the J segment 0 bases; nucleotides outside the gene matches: 1. The CDR3 runs 13 residues.

In this sample, this clone turned up once. The V and J genes are TRBV9 and TRBJ1-1; TRBD1 aligns across 8 bases. The trim removed 3 bases at V and 0 bases at J, leaving 7 bases unmatched. CDR1 and CDR2 from the germline V gene are SGDLS and YYNGEE. The CDR3 covers 16 residues. CDR3 DNA sequence: TGTGCCAGCAGCGCAAACCGGGACAGGCTGAACACTGAAGCTTTCTTT. As protein: CASSANRDRLNTEAFF. The full variable domain, in which reference TRBV9 and TRBJ1-1 provide the parts outside the CDR3, is DSGVTQTPKHLITATGQRVTLRCSPRSGDLSVYWYQQSLDQGLQFLIQYYNGEERAKGNILERFSAQQFPDLHSELNLSSLELGDSALYFCASSANRDRLNTEAFFGQGTRLTVV.

This chain connects TRBV27 to TRBJ2-7; a possible D gene is TRBD1 (5 bases). Germline V lookup: CDR1 MNHEY, CDR2 SMNVEV (reference sequence). V lost 1 base to trimming and J lost 2 bases, with 12 bases between them. The CDR3 has 15 residues. The CDR3 nucleotides read TGTGCCAGCAGTTTATTTCCGGACACCGCCTACGAGCAGTACTTC. Protein sequence: CASSLFPDTAYEQYF.

The chain carries TRBV2 and TRBJ2-5; 9 nucleotides line up with TRBD1. V gave up 6 bases and J gave up 4 bases; unmatched junction bases: 6. In germline, CDR1 is SNHLY, CDR2 FYNNEI. CDR3 size: 14 residues. The CDR3 here is CASRLTGGVETQYF. The CDR3 region has the DNA TGTGCCAGCAGGCTTACAGGGGGCGTAGAGACCCAGTACTTC.

This clone appeared once. The chain combines TRBV19 with TRBJ1-5; D is uncertain. The CDR3 is 15 amino acids. V dropped 7 bases and J dropped 2 bases, with 15 bases sitting between them. CDR1 and CDR2 (germline): LNHDA, SQIVND (reference sequence). The CDR3 sequence: CASISVDSGNQPQHF. Written as DNA, the CDR3 is TGTGCCAGTATTTCCGTGGACTCGGGCAATCAGCCCCAGCATTTT. The full variable domain, with the rest looked up from reference TRBV19 and TRBJ1-5, is DGGITQSPKYLFRKEGQNVTLSCEQNLNHDAMYWYRQDPGQGLRLIYYSQIVNDFQKGDIAEGYSVSREKKESFPLTVTSAQKNPTAFYLCASISVDSGNQPQHFGDGTRLSIL.

The rearrangement uses TRBV18 and TRBJ1-6; D possibly corresponds to TRBD1 (6 bases). The CDR3 is 16 residues long. Trimming took off 2 bases at V and 5 bases at J, with 13 bases between the two ends. CDR1 is KGHSH, CDR2 LQKENI, per germline. The CDR3 nucleotides are TGTGCCAGCTCACCAGAAAACAGGGTGAATAATTCACCCCTCCACTTT. Residues: CASSPENRVNNSPLHF.

The chain recombines TRBV5-1 with TRBJ1-5, with TRBD1 matching 7 bases. Per germline, CDR1 SGHRS and CDR2 YFSETQ. The CDR3 extends over 17 amino acids. Trimming removed 4 bases from V and 0 bases from J; junction bases left unmatched: 10. CDR3 protein: CASSPTFGTDSNQPQHF. The DNA for the CDR3 is TGCGCCAGCAGCCCGACCTTTGGGACAGATAGCAATCAGCCCCAGCATTTT.

This chain joins TRBV27 and TRBJ1-1, with a possible D match to TRBD1 (6 bases). This CDR3 is 13 amino acids long. V lost 8 bases and J 0 bases, leaving 10 bases between the germline ends. Germline V gene sequence: CDR1 MNHEY, CDR2 SMNVEV (reference sequence). The CDR3, as DNA: TGTGCCAGCGCAGGGGATGTGAACACTGAAGCTTTCTTT. Its protein product is CASAGDVNTEAFF.

The rearrangement uses TRBV11-2 and TRBJ2-7; D not resolved. Trimming took off 5 bases at V and 5 bases at J, with 16 bases between the two ends. The germline V gene encodes CDR1 SGHAT and CDR2 FQNNGV. The CDR3 runs 14 residues. CDR3: CASSRWQVPHEQYF. DNA for the CDR3: TGTGCCAGCAGCCGCTGGCAGGTCCCCCACGAGCAGTACTTC.

The chain has TRBV28 and TRBJ1-1, with D maybe TRBD1 (6 bases). V was clipped by 4 bases and J by 5 bases, with 14 bases between them. The CDR3 spans 14 residues. The germline V gene encodes CDR1 MDHEN and CDR2 SYDVKM. The CDR3 loop reads CASSYTLRGTEAFF. The CDR3 nucleotides are TGTGCCAGCAGTTATACCCTCAGGGGTACTGAAGCTTTCTTT.

The chain recombines TRBV7-3 with TRBJ2-1; 8 bases fit TRBD1. This CDR3 is 14 amino acids long. Looked up from germline, CDR1 is SGHTA and CDR2 is FQGTGA. The V gene end was trimmed by 2 bases and the J gene end by 10 bases; junction bases not matched to a gene: 7. The CDR3 region is CASSLGQGFTEQFF. The CDR3 DNA sequence: TGTGCCAGCAGCTTAGGACAGGGATTCACCGAGCAGTTCTTC.

The gene calls are TRBV7-9 and TRBJ2-7; D possibly corresponds to TRBD2 (7 bases). Germline values: CDR1 SEHNR, CDR2 FQNEAQ (reference sequence). The CDR3 sequence is 14 residues long. The V gene lost 0 bases and the J gene lost 4 bases, with 10 bases spanning the gap. CDR3 residues: CASSLAGGPYEQYF. The CDR3 coding sequence is TGTGCCAGCAGCTTAGCGGGGGGGCCTTACGAGCAGTACTTC.